These 21 T cell receptor beta chains came from one sample sequenced in a study of shared clonotypes between healthy human individuals. Here immunoSEQ multiplex PCR was the method, and the copy in TCRdb shows in-frame clones only, minus some. The data hold 2 million to 3 million clones, with approximately 94% observed a single time. Sequenced material: naive CD4+ T cells sorted from blood. Noted subset: CD45RA+ positively selected. The source of these receptors is a man aged 18-30 years in good health.

This clone appeared once. The rearrangement links TRBV5-4 to TRBJ2-7; 12 bases line up with TRBD1. Germline V gene data show CDR1 as SGHNT and CDR2 as YYREEE (reference sequence). This CDR3 region has 15 residues. V was clipped by 3 bases and J by 2 bases; unmatched bases: 3. CDR3 residues: CASSSGQGAAYEQYF. The CDR3 bases are TGTGCCAGCAGCTCGGGACAGGGGGCCGCCTACGAGCAGTACTTC.

The chain uses TRBV7-2 and TRBJ1-6; D not certain. V lost 5 bases, J lost 10 bases, and 18 bases lay in between. The CDR3 contains 15 residues. The V gene's germline CDR1 is SGHTA and CDR2 FQGNSA. The chain's CDR3 is CASSAALLLRSPLHF. DNA for the CDR3: TGTGCCAGCAGCGCGGCTTTATTGCTACGATCACCCCTCCACTTT.

Concerning this clone itself: Other DNA sequences of this sample code for an identical CDR3. The chain joins TRBV19 to TRBJ2-7; 9 bases are a match to TRBD1. Germline values: CDR1 LNHDA, CDR2 SQIVND (reference sequence). This CDR3 region has 15 residues. Trimming cost V 4 bases and J 2 bases; bases outside gene matches: 6. CDR3 in amino acids: CASSTSGTGTYEQYF. CDR3 sequence (DNA): TGTGCCAGTAGTACTTCCGGGACAGGGACCTACGAGCAGTACTTC.

The rearrangement links TRBV5-1 to TRBJ2-3; the D is unclear. The germline V gene encodes CDR1 SGHRS and CDR2 YFSETQ. The CDR3 totals 15 residues. V lost 5 bases and J 0 bases, leaving 13 bases between the germline ends. The CDR3 nucleotides read TGCGCCAGCAGTCAGAATCCCACTAGCACAGATACGCAGTATTTT. It is translated as CASSQNPTSTDTQYF. Looking up the rest from reference TRBV5-1 and TRBJ2-3 gives the full variable domain: KAGVTQTPRYLIKTRGQQVTLSCSPISGHRSVSWYQQTPGQGLQFLFEYFSETQRNKGNFPGRFSGRQFSNSRSEMNVSTLELGDSALYLCASSQNPTSTDTQYFGPGTRLTVL.

This clone was seen only once. The V and J genes are TRBV7-2 and TRBJ2-5; D tentatively reads TRBD1 or TRBD2 (5 bases each). The CDR3 is 17 residues long. The ends were cut back, 1 base at V and 4 bases at J, with 19 bases in the middle. Germline V CDR1 and CDR2: SGHTA, FQGNSA. The CDR3 protein is CASSLGPPGTRGETQYF. The CDR3 coding sequence is TGTGCCAGCAGCTTAGGACCACCCGGGACCCGGGGAGAGACCCAGTACTTC.

This chain joins TRBV5-1 and TRBJ2-7; 7 bases map to TRBD2. Germline loops: CDR1 SGHRS, CDR2 YFSETQ. With 4 bases clipped from V and 1 base from J, the junction kept 2 bases outside the gene matches. The CDR3 covers 13 residues. The DNA of the CDR3 is TGCGCCAGCAGCGCGGGACTATCCTACGAGCAGTACTTC. Its translation: CASSAGLSYEQYF.

The chain carries TRBV30 and TRBJ1-2, with 9 positions matching TRBD1. V shed 3 bases and J 4 bases; nucleotides not matched to a gene: 9. The CDR3 covers 15 residues. Germline-derived CDR1 and CDR2 are GTSNPN and SVGIG (reference sequence). DNA for the CDR3: TGTGCCTGGAGGCGCCCGGGACAGGGATCCTATGGCTACACCTTC. Encoded protein: CAWRRPGQGSYGYTF. The full variable domain, in which reference TRBV30 and TRBJ1-2 provide the parts outside the CDR3, is SQTIHQWPATLVQPVGSPLSLECTVEGTSNPNLYWYRQAAGRGLQLLFYSVGIGQISSEVPQNLSASRPQDRQFILSSKKLLLSDSGFYLCAWRRPGQGSYGYTFGSGTRLTVV.

The chain uses TRBV2 and TRBJ2-1, with 7 bases matching TRBD1. The junction had 6 bases not matched to a gene; V was cut back by 5 bases and J by 5 bases. The germline V gene encodes CDR1 SNHLY and CDR2 FYNNEI. The CDR3 contains 14 residues. This CDR3 reads CASSNRGWNNEQFF. The CDR3 DNA reads TGTGCCAGCAGTAACAGGGGTTGGAACAATGAGCAGTTCTTC. Together with reference TRBV2 and TRBJ2-1, the CDR3 gives the full variable domain: EPEVTQTPSHQVTQMGQEVILRCVPISNHLYFYWYRQILGQKVEFLVSFYNNEISEKSEIFDDQFSVERPDGSNFTLKIRSTKLEDSAMYFCASSNRGWNNEQFFGPGTRLTVL.

The chain combines TRBV7-9 with TRBJ1-3; D is ambiguous. V was clipped by 2 bases and J by 7 bases, with 9 bases between them. The CDR3 loop spans 13 amino acids. Per the germline V gene, CDR1 is SEHNR and CDR2 is FQNEAQ (reference sequence). CDR3 amino acids: CASSLRAENTIYF. CDR3 bases: TGTGCCAGCAGCTTACGGGCAGAGAACACCATATATTTT.

The chain uses TRBV27 and TRBJ1-1; 8 bases are a match to TRBD1. The CDR3 consists of 14 residues. V lost 3 bases, J lost 6 bases, and 6 bases stayed unmatched. Germline V gene sequence: CDR1 MNHEY, CDR2 SMNVEV (reference sequence). The CDR3 here is CASSFTGGTPEAFF. The CDR3 DNA sequence: TGTGCCAGCAGTTTTACAGGGGGAACCCCTGAAGCTTTCTTT.

There are a few counts of this clone. This chain links TRBV10-2 with TRBJ1-4; D is possibly TRBD1 (6 bases). V lost 6 bases, J lost 8 bases, and 13 bases lay in between. Germline CDR1 and CDR2: WSHSY and SAAADI. The CDR3 extends over 13 amino acids. In DNA form, the CDR3 reads TGCGCCAGCAGCCCAGGGGTTCGAGAAAAACTGTTTTTT. This gives the protein CASSPGVREKLFF.

On this clone itself: The same CDR3 is also encoded by other DNA sequences in this sample. This chain connects TRBV18 to TRBJ1-2, with D uncertain. Trimming pared 3 bases from V and 0 bases from J, leaving 8 bases between. The CDR3 runs to 14 residues. Germline CDR1 and CDR2: KGHSH and LQKENI. The CDR3 DNA reads TGTGCCAGCTCACCGGGAGTAGCTAACTATGGCTACACCTTC. Amino acids: CASSPGVANYGYTF.

This chain uses TRBV4-1 with TRBJ1-4, with D possibly matching TRBD1 (6 bases). The CDR3 sequence is 15 residues long. Germline values: CDR1 MGHRA, CDR2 YSYEKL. With 5 bases removed from V and 7 bases from J, the gap between germline ends came to 17 bases. The CDR3 spells CASSYTGRGGEKLFF. CDR3 coding DNA: TGCGCCAGCAGCTATACAGGGCGGGGGGGTGAAAAACTGTTTTTT.

V and J are TRBV4-1 and TRBJ2-3; D unclear. The CDR3 has 15 residues. Germline CDR1 reads MGHRA; CDR2 reads YSYEKL. Trimming took 6 bases from V and 6 from J, leaving 19 bases between them. CDR3 amino acids: CASSLDSLVSDTQYF. The CDR3 DNA sequence: TGCGCCAGCAGTCTTGACTCCCTAGTGAGCGATACGCAGTATTTT.

This sequence joins TRBV14 and TRBJ2-3; D perhaps matches TRBD1 (6 bases). Trimming took off 3 bases at V and 0 bases at J, with 16 bases between the two ends. CDR3 size: 17 residues. Germline CDR1 SGHDN, CDR2 FVKESK. The CDR3 sequence: CASSHGKGDRSTDTQYF. In DNA form, the CDR3 reads TGTGCCAGCAGCCATGGGAAGGGGGATCGGAGCACAGATACGCAGTATTTT.

A remark on this clone: Within the sample, other DNA sequences also encode this same CDR3. V and J are TRBV7-9 and TRBJ2-3, with 12 bases lining up with TRBD2. Per the germline V gene, CDR1 is SEHNR and CDR2 is FQNEAQ (reference sequence). V lost 1 base to trimming and J lost 2 bases; unmatched junction nucleotides: 1. The CDR3 runs to 16 residues. The CDR3 spells CASSLGTSGITDTQYF. The CDR3 bases are TGTGCCAGCAGCTTAGGGACTAGCGGGATCACAGATACGCAGTATTTT.

V and J are TRBV5-5 and TRBJ1-4; no reliable D call. Germline V CDR1 and CDR2: SGHKS, YYEKEE (reference sequence). Deletions cut 6 bases from V and 4 bases from J, with 4 bases between. The CDR3 length is 11 residues. The CDR3, as DNA: TGTGCCAGCACCTTTAATGAAAAACTGTTTTTT. Its translation: CASTFNEKLFF.

This clone was counted a single time. V gene TRBV9 combines with J gene TRBJ2-5; perhaps TRBD2 as D (7 bases). The CDR3 is 17 amino acids. V shed 8 bases and J shed 2 bases, with 25 bases lying between them. CDR1 is SGDLS and CDR2 is YYNGEE in the germline V gene. CDR3 residues: CASAQGPTGGLQETQYF. In DNA, the CDR3 is TGTGCCAGTGCACAGGGCCCGACGGGGGGTCTACAAGAGACCCAGTACTTC. Combining the CDR3 with reference TRBV9 and TRBJ2-5 gives the whole variable domain DSGVTQTPKHLITATGQRVTLRCSPRSGDLSVYWYQQSLDQGLQFLIQYYNGEERAKGNILERFSAQQFPDLHSELNLSSLELGDSALYFCASAQGPTGGLQETQYFGPGTRLLVL.

The chain has TRBV6-4 and TRBJ2-7; 12 nucleotides line up with TRBD1. Germline CDR1 is MRHNA and CDR2 is SNTAGT. This CDR3 has 19 residues. The ends lost 3 bases at V and 0 bases at J; junction bases unmatched: 12. The CDR3 nucleotides read TGTGCCAGCAGTGAAACCTCGGGACAGGGGGCGAAACGCTCCTACGAGCAGTACTTC. Translated, it gives CASSETSGQGAKRSYEQYF.

The chain couples TRBV7-8 to TRBJ1-1; D may be TRBD1 (5 bases). V was clipped by 2 bases and J by 6 bases, with 10 bases between them. Germline loops: CDR1 SGHVS, CDR2 FQNEAQ. This CDR3 contains 13 residues. CDR3 sequence reads: CASSLRGIAEAFF. DNA of the CDR3: TGTGCCAGCAGCTTACGGGGGATTGCTGAAGCTTTCTTT.

With regard to this clone: Within the sample, other DNA sequences also encode this same CDR3. This chain links TRBV5-1 with TRBJ1-1; D not certain. V dropped 0 bases and J dropped 0 bases, with 9 bases sitting between them. Looked up from germline, CDR1 is SGHRS and CDR2 is YFSETQ. The CDR3 spans 15 residues. CDR3 residues: CASSLEPGLNTEAFF. The CDR3 nucleotides are TGCGCCAGCAGCTTGGAACCGGGCCTGAACACTGAAGCTTTCTTT.